The clone carrying this TCR beta chain occurred many times. Its antigen is not identified. Quantitative 5'-RACE with molecular barcodes produced the TCR beta libraries. TCRdb passed the 5' RACE reads through MiXCR, listing each CDR3 protein once. Here the sample spans 450,000 to 550,000 distinct CDR3 sequences, roughly 5.2% being singletons. The V gene lost 5 bases and the J gene lost 1 base, with 12 bases spanning the gap. The CDR3 length is 14 residues. The data were taken from a study of CD8 T cells in ankylosing spondylitis. Whole-study findings and limits: Apparently characteristic of ankylosing spondylitis blood was a TCR beta motif (fewer than 10 highly homologous variants). In reactive arthritis synovial fluid and blood, some motif variants had been reported before. Researchers report that disease-linked clones proved CD8+ and relatively rare in peripheral blood. Reported data indicate significant enrichment of disease-linked clones within matched ankylosing spondylitis synovial fluid.

Material for sequencing was blood, either unsorted or a sorted T cell fraction (not recorded which). The receptor was derived from a male donor with ankylosing spondylitis. The rearrangement links TRBV12-3 or TRBV12-4 to TRBJ2-7; no clear D gene. CDR3 in DNA: TGTGCCAGCAGTCCCGGCCCGTGGTCCTACGAGCAGTACTTC. This encodes CASSPGPWSYEQYF.